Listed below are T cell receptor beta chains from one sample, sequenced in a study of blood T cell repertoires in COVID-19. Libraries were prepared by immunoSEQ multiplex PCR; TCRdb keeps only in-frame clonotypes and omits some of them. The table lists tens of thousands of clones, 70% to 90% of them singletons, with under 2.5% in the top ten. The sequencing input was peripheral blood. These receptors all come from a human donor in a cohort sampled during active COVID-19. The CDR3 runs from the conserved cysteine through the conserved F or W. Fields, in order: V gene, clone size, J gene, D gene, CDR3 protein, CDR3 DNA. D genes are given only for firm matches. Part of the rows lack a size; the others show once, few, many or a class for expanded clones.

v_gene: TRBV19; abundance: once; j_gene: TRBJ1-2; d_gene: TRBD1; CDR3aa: CASSIGQGMGYTF; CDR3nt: TGTGCCAGTAGTATCGGACAGGGTATGGGCTACACCTTC
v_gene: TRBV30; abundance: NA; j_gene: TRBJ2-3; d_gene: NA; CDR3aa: CAWDWNRAGTSSTDTQYF; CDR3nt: TGTGCCTGGGATTGGAATAGAGCGGGCACATCTAGCACAGATACGCAGTATTTT
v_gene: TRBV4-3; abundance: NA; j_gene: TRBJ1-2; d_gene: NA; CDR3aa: CASSQDWTGGGGYTF; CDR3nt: TGCGCCAGCAGCCAAGATTGGACGGGGGGAGGCGGCTACACCTTC
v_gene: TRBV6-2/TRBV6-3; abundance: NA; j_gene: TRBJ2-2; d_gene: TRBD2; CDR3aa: CASSWGGPNTGELFF; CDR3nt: TGTGCCAGCAGTTGGGGGGGACCGAACACCGGGGAGCTGTTTTTT
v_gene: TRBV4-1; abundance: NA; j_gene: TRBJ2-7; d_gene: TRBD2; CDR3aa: CASSPLGLAGVRYF; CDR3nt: TGCGCCAGCAGCCCATTGGGACTAGCGGGAGTTCGGTACTTC
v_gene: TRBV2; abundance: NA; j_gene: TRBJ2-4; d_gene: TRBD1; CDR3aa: CASSGQGLAKNIQYF; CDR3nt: TGTGCCAGCAGCGGACAGGGGCTAGCCAAAAACATTCAGTACTTC
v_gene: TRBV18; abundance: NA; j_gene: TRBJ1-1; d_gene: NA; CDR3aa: CASSPHGVGGVDQNTEAFF; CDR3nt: TGTGCCAGCTCACCACACGGGGTAGGTGGGGTTGACCAGAACACTGAAGCTTTCTTT
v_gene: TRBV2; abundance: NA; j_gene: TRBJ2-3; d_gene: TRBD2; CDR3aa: CASMGLAGGKADTQYF; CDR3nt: TGTGCCAGCATGGGACTAGCGGGGGGGAAGGCAGATACGCAGTATTTT
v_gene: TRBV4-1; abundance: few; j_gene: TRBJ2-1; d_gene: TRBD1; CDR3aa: CASSQERTGEQFF; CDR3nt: TGCGCCAGCAGCCAAGAAAGGACAGGGGAGCAGTTCTTC
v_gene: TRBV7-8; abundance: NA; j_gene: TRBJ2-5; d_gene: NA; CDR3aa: CASSLIAVETQYF; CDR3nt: TGTGCCAGCAGCTTAATAGCTGTGGAGACCCAGTACTTC
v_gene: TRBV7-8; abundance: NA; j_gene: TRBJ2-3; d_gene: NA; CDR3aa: CASSSTTQGTDTQYF; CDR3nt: TGTGCCAGCAGCTCGACGACACAGGGCACAGATACGCAGTATTTT
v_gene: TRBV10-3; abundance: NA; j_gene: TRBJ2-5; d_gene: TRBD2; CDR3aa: CAISRGTSGGNQETQYF; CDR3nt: TGTGCCATCAGTCGCGGGACTAGCGGGGGGAACCAAGAGACCCAGTACTTC
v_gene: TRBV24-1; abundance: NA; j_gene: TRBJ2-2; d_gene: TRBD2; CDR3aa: CATSGLADTGELFF; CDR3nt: TGTGCCACCAGTGGCCTAGCGGACACCGGGGAGCTGTTTTTT
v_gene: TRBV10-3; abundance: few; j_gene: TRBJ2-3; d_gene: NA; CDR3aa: CAISGPEGTDTQYF; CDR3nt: TGTGCCATCAGTGGCCCGGAGGGCACAGATACGCAGTATTTT
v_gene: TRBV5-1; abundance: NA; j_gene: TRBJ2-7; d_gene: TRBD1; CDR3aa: CASSSDRAYEQYF; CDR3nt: TGCGCCAGCAGCTCGGACAGGGCCTACGAGCAGTACTTC
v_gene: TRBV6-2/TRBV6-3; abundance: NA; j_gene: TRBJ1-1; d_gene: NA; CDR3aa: CASSYSIPTAEAFF; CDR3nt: TGTGCCAGCAGTTACTCGATCCCAACAGCTGAAGCTTTCTTT